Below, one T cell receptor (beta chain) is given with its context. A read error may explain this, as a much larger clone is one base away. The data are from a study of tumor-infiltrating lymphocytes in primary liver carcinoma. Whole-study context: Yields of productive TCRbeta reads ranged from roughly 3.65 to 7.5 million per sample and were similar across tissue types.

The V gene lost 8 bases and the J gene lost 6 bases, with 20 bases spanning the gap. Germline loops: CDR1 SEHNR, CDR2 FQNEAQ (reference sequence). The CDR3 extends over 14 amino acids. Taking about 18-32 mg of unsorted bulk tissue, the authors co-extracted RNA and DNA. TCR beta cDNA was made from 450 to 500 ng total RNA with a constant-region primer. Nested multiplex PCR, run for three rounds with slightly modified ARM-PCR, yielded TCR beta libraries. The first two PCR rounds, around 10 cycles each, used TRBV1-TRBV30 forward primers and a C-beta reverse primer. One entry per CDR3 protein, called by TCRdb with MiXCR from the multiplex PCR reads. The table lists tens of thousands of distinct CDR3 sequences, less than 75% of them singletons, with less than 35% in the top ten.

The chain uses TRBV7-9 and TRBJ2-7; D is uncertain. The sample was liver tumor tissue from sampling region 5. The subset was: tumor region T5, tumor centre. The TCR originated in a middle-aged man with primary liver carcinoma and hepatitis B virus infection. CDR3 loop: CASQAVASWGEQYF. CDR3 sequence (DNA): TGTGCCAGCCAGGCAGTCGCGTCTTGGGGCGAGCAGTACTTC.